The rows below give T cell receptor beta chains drawn from one sample of a study of CDR3 diversity in severe acne. One entry per CDR3 protein results from TCRdb running MiXCR on the PCR reads. Of more than 85,000 distinct CDR3 sequences in the sample, approximately 54% are singletons; the top ten hold about 9.9%. Material for sequencing was blood. These receptors originate from a male donor with severe acne vulgaris. Both conserved end residues are part of each CDR3. The D gene is left open where the match is weak. Some rows have no size entry. The others give once, few or many, or a class for an expanded clone.

V gene	D gene	J gene	clone size	CDR3 DNA	CDR3 protein
TRBV28	TRBD2	TRBJ2-7	few	TGTGCCAGCAGTTTACAACTAGCGGAGGACTACGAGCAGTACTTC	CASSLQLAEDYEQYF
TRBV12-3/TRBV12-4	TRBD2	TRBJ2-3	.	TGTGCCAGCAGTGGACTAGCGGGAGTTAGGGTGTATTTT	CASSGLAGVRVYF
TRBV30	.	TRBJ2-7	few	TGTGCCTGGAGCGTACTAAGACTCAACGAGCGGTACTTC	CAWSVLRLNERYF
TRBV7-9	.	TRBJ1-1	.	TGTGCCAGCAGCTTAGACGGCGGCACTGAAGCTTTCTTT	CASSLDGGTEAFF
TRBV10-3	TRBD1	TRBJ2-5	.	TGTGCCATCAGTGAGGAAGGGACAGGGGGCTTAGAGACCCAGTACTTC	CAISEEGTGGLETQYF
TRBV5-1	.	TRBJ2-5	few	TGCGCCAGCAGCTTCGGGACAAGACAAGAGACCCAGTACTTC	CASSFGTRQETQYF
TRBV7-6	TRBD2	TRBJ2-7	once	TGTGCCAGCAGCTTAGCTCCACAAGCGGGAGGGCTTTACGAGCAGTACTTC	CASSLAPQAGGLYEQYF
TRBV14	.	TRBJ2-3	.	TGTGCCAGCAGCCTGAGAGGGGACCCCTCAACAGATACGCAGTATTTT	CASSLRGDPSTDTQYF
TRBV19	.	TRBJ2-2	many	TGTGCCAGTAGTATGGGGATCGGGGAGCTGTTTTTT	CASSMGIGELFF
TRBV10-2	TRBD2	TRBJ2-1	once	TGCGCCAGCAGTGATGGCAGCGGGAGGCCATTATCTGTGCAGTTCTTC	CASSDGSGRPLSVQFF
TRBV3-1	TRBD1	TRBJ1-2	.	TGTGCCAGCAGAGGGGACAGGGAGAGCTATGGCTACACCTTC	CASRGDRESYGYTF
TRBV15	TRBD1	TRBJ1-6	.	TGTGCCACCAGCAGAGGGGACAGGGAGGAGTCACCCCTCCACTTT	CATSRGDREESPLHF
TRBV4-2	TRBD1	TRBJ1-1	few	TGTGCCAGCAGCTCCCTTACAGGGGCCACTGAAGCTTTCTTT	CASSSLTGATEAFF
TRBV7-4	.	TRBJ2-6	.	TGTGCCAGCAGCTTAGATTCGGGGGCCCCTGGGGCCATCGTCCTGACTTTC	CASSLDSGAPGAIVLTF
TRBV7-8	.	TRBJ2-7	.	TGTGCCGGCAGCTTTCACGCAGCCTACGAGCAGTACTTC	CAGSFHAAYEQYF
TRBV11-1	.	TRBJ2-7	.	TGTGCCAGCAGCTCCCCGGCACTAGGCCTTCTAGAGCAGTACTTC	CASSSPALGLLEQYF
TRBV19	.	TRBJ2-2	few	TGTGCCAGTAGTCCCCCCTCAAGGCTTTTCACCGGGGAGCTGTTTTTT	CASSPPSRLFTGELFF
TRBV2	.	TRBJ2-7	.	TGTGCCAGCAGACAAAGGGACGGCTGGGAGCAGTACTTC	CASRQRDGWEQYF
TRBV5-1	.	TRBJ2-1	many	TGCGCCAGCAGCCCCCTCGAGAGTGCCCTCAATGAGCAGTTCTTC	CASSPLESALNEQFF
TRBV10-2	TRBD1	TRBJ1-2	.	TGCGCCAGCAGTGAACAGGGGGCTGGGGACTATGGCTACACCTTC	CASSEQGAGDYGYTF
TRBV7-2	.	TRBJ2-5	.	TGTGCCAGCACCTACGGGGGGACCCAGTACTTC	CASTYGGTQYF
TRBV16	.	TRBJ1-2	.	TGTGCCAGCAGCCAATCGTATGGGGCAGGAGATGACTACACCTTC	CASSQSYGAGDDYTF
TRBV10-1	.	TRBJ2-3	.	TGCGCCAGCAGTGAAGAAGATACGCAGTATTTT	CASSEEDTQYF
TRBV7-6	TRBD2	TRBJ2-5	.	TGTGCCAGCAGCTTAGAGGGACTAGCGGGGCCCGGAGGGGAGACCCAGTACTTC	CASSLEGLAGPGGETQYF
TRBV7-8	.	TRBJ2-7	many	TGTGCCAGCAGCCACCTTAGGGGTGCCTACGAGCAGTACTTC	CASSHLRGAYEQYF
TRBV9	TRBD2	TRBJ2-7	once	TGTGCCAGCGGCGGGGGGAGCTCCTACGAGCAGTACTTC	CASGGGSSYEQYF
TRBV5-1	.	TRBJ1-5	many	TGCGCCAGCAGCTTGGGTCTTAGCAATCAGCCCCAGCATTTT	CASSLGLSNQPQHF
TRBV7-8	.	TRBJ2-2	many	TGTGCCAGCAGCTTATTGGACAGCAACACCGGGGAGCTGTTTTTT	CASSLLDSNTGELFF
TRBV18	.	TRBJ2-1	many	TGTGCCAGCTCACCTCGACCGACAGGACCCACCTACAATGAGCAGTTCTTC	CASSPRPTGPTYNEQFF
TRBV7-9	.	TRBJ2-3	.	TGTGCCAGCAGCTTAGCGCGTTTCCTACAGGCGAAGGAGAGCACAGATACGCAGTATTTT	CASSLARFLQAKESTDTQYF
TRBV5-4	.	TRBJ2-1	few	TGTGCCAGCAGCCTGCTTGAGGGTAATGAGCAGTTCTTC	CASSLLEGNEQFF
TRBV4-3	.	TRBJ1-1	many	TGCGCCAGCAGCCAAGAACCCCAGGGCGGTTTCACTGAAGCTTTCTTT	CASSQEPQGGFTEAFF
TRBV7-9	TRBD1	TRBJ1-5	few	TGTGCCAGCAGCCCTACAGGGGATCAGCCCCAGCATTTT	CASSPTGDQPQHF
TRBV6-4	.	TRBJ2-7	many	TGTGCCAGCAGGAAAACAGGGTTCGCCTACGAGCAGTACTTC	CASRKTGFAYEQYF
TRBV12-3/TRBV12-4	TRBD2	TRBJ2-7	many	TGTGCCAGCAGTCCCCTAGCGGGAGTCTACGAGCAGTACTTC	CASSPLAGVYEQYF
TRBV2	TRBD1	TRBJ2-1	.	TGTGCCAGCAGCGGAACAGGGGGCTACAATGAGCAGTTCTTC	CASSGTGGYNEQFF
TRBV7-2	.	TRBJ1-2	.	TGTGCCACCCTTTCCGCGGCAGCTAACTATGGCTACACCTTC	CATLSAAANYGYTF
TRBV15	TRBD2	TRBJ2-5	.	TGTGCCACCAGCAGAGATCTAAGGACTAGCGGGAGAGAGACCCAGTACTTC	CATSRDLRTSGRETQYF
TRBV7-9	TRBD1	TRBJ1-1	many	TGTGCCAGCAGCTGGGGGGACAGGTCGGTACCTTTCTTT	CASSWGDRSVPFF
TRBV12-3/TRBV12-4	TRBD2	TRBJ2-7	many	TGTGCCAGCAGCCCCGATAGCGGGACGGCTTACGAGCAGTACTTC	CASSPDSGTAYEQYF
TRBV24-1	TRBD1	TRBJ1-2	once	TGTGCCACCAGTGACGGACAGGGTAGGGTCGGCTACACCTTC	CATSDGQGRVGYTF
TRBV27	TRBD1	TRBJ2-1	.	TGTGCCAGCAGTTTAGTACAGGGGTACAATGAGCAGTTCTTC	CASSLVQGYNEQFF
TRBV5-8	.	TRBJ2-3	.	TGTGCCAGCAGCCTAACAGAGGGGGGGGGCACAGATACGCAGTATTTT	CASSLTEGGGTDTQYF
TRBV5-6	.	TRBJ2-7	many	TGTGCCAGCAGCTTGGGTCTTCGTGGGGGGGCTGACTACGAGCAGTACTTC	CASSLGLRGGADYEQYF
TRBV7-9	TRBD1	TRBJ2-7	many	TGTGCCAGCACCCGGACAGGGGCCCTTGAGCTGTACTTC	CASTRTGALELYF
TRBV10-3	.	TRBJ2-5	.	TGTGCCAGCAAAAGTGGGCGGGTGAGAGAGACCCAGTACTTC	CASKSGRVRETQYF
TRBV7-9	.	TRBJ2-7	medium-sized	TGTGCCACAGGGTTAACTAGGTGGGAGCAGTACTTC	CATGLTRWEQYF
TRBV19	.	TRBJ2-2	.	TGTGCCAGTAGTCTGGGGGCGGCCGGGGAGCTGTTTTTT	CASSLGAAGELFF